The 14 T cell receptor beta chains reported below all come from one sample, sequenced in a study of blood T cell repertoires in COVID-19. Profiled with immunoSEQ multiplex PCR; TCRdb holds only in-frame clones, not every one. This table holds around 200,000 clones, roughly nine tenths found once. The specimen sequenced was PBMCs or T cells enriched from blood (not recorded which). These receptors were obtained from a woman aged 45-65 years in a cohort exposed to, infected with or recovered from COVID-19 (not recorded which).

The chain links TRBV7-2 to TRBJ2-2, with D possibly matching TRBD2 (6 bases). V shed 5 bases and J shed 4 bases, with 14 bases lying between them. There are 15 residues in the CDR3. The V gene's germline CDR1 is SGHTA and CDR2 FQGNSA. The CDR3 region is CASSPRLVSTGELFF. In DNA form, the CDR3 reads TGTGCCAGCAGCCCCAGACTAGTTAGCACCGGGGAGCTGTTTTTT.

CDR3 sequence reads: CASSLDGGVGYTF. CDR3 nucleotide sequence: TGCGCCAGCAGCTTGGACGGGGGAGTTGGCTACACCTTC. The rearrangement joins TRBV5-1 to TRBJ1-2; tentatively, D is TRBD1 (5 bases). The CDR3 is made up of 13 amino acids. Germline CDR1 is SGHRS and CDR2 is YFSETQ. Trimming stripped 0 bases from V and 7 bases from J, with 10 bases between.

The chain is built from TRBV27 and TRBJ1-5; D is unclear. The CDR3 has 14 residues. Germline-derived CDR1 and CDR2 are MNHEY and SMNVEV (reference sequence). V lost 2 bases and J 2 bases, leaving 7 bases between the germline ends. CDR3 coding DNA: TGTGCCAGCAGTTTAGGCCGGGGCAATCAGCCCCAGCATTTT. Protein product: CASSLGRGNQPQHF.

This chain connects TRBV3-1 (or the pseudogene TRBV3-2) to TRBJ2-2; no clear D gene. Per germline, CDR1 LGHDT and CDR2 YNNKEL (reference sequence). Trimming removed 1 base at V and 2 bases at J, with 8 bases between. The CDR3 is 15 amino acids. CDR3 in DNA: TGTGCCAGCAGCCAAGCGTCTATCAACACCGGGGAGCTGTTTTTT. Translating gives CASSQASINTGELFF.

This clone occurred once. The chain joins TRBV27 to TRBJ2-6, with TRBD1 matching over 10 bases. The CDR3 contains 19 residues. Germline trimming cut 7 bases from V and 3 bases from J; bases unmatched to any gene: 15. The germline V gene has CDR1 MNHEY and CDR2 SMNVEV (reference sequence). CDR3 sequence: CASKIRPGTGAIGANVLTF. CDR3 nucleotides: TGTGCCAGCAAAATCAGGCCCGGGACAGGGGCAATTGGGGCCAACGTCCTGACTTTC.

In DNA, the CDR3 is TGTGCCAGCAGCTTAGTAGGGAGGACGGGAGAAGGAAGCACAGATACGCAGTATTTT. It translates to CASSLVGRTGEGSTDTQYF. V usage is TRBV7-2 and J usage is TRBJ2-3; the D gene is possibly TRBD2 (6 bases). CDR1 SGHTA and CDR2 FQGNSA come from the germline V gene. The CDR3 totals 19 residues. Trimming took 1 base from V and 0 from J, leaving 20 bases between them.

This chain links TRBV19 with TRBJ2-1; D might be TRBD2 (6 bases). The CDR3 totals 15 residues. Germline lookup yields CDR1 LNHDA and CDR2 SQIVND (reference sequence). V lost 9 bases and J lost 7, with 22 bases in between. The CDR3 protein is CASTPTTGGLNEQFF. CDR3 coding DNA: TGTGCCAGCACCCCAACTACCGGGGGTTTGAATGAGCAGTTCTTC.

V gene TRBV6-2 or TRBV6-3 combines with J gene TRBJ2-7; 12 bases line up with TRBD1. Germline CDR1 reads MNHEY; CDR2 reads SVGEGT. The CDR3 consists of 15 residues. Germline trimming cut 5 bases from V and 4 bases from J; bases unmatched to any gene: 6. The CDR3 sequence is CASSNRGQGAYEQYF. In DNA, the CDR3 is TGTGCCAGCAGTAATCGGGGACAGGGGGCTTACGAGCAGTACTTC.

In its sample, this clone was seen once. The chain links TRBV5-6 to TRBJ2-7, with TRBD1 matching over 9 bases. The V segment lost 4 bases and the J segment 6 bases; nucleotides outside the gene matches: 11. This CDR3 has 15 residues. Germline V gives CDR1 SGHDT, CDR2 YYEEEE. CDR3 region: CASSGPDRGSGEQYF. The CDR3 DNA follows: TGTGCCAGCAGCGGTCCGGACAGGGGATCCGGCGAGCAGTACTTC.

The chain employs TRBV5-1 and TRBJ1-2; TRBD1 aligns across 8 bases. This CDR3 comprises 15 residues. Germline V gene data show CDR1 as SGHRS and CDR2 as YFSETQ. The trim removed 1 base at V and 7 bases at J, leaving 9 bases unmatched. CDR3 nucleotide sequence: TGCGCCAGCAGCTTGAATCCAGGGGGCGCGGGTGGCTACACCTTC. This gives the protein CASSLNPGGAGGYTF.

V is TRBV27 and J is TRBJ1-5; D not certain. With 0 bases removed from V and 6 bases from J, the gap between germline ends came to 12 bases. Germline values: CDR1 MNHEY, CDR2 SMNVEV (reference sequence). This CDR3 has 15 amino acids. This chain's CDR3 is CASSLSFGRSQPQHF. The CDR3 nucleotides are TGTGCCAGCAGTTTATCTTTCGGGAGGTCTCAGCCCCAGCATTTT.

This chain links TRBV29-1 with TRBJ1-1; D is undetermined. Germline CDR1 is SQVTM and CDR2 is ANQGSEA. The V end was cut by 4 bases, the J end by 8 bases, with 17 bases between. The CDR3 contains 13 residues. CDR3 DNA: TGCAGCGTTGGGCCTGGGTTAGCGGCAGAAGCTTTCTTT. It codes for CSVGPGLAAEAFF. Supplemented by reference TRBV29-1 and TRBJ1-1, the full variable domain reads SAVISQKPSRDICQRGTSLTIQCQVDSQVTMMFWYRQQPGQSLTLIATANQGSEATYESGFVIDKFPISRPNLTFSTLTVSNMSPEDSSIYLCSVGPGLAAEAFFGQGTRLTVV.

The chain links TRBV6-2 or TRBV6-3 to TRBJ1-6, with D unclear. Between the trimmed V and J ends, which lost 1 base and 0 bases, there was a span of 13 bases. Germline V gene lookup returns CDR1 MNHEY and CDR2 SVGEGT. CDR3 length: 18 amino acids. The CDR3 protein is CASSYFSVGSSYNSPLHF. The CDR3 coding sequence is TGTGCCAGCAGTTACTTTTCCGTGGGGAGCTCCTATAATTCACCCCTCCACTTT.

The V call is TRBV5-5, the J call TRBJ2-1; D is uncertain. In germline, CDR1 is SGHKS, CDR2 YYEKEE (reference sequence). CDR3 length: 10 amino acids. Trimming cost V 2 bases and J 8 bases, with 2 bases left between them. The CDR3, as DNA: TGTGCCAGCAGCTTCGATGAGCAGTTCTTC. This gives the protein CASSFDEQFF.